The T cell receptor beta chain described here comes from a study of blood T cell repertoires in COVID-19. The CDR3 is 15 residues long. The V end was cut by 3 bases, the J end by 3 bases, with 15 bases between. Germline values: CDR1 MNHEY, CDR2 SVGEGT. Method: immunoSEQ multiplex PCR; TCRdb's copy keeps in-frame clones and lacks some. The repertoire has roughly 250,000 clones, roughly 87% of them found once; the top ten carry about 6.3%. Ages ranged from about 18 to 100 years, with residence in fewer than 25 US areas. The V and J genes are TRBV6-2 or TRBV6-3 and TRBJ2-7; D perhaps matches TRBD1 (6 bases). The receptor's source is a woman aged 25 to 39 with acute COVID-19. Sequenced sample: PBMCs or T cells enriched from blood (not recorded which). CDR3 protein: CASSYPPRGRYEQYF. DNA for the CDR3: TGTGCCAGCAGTTATCCCCCCAGGGGCCGCTACGAGCAGTACTTC.